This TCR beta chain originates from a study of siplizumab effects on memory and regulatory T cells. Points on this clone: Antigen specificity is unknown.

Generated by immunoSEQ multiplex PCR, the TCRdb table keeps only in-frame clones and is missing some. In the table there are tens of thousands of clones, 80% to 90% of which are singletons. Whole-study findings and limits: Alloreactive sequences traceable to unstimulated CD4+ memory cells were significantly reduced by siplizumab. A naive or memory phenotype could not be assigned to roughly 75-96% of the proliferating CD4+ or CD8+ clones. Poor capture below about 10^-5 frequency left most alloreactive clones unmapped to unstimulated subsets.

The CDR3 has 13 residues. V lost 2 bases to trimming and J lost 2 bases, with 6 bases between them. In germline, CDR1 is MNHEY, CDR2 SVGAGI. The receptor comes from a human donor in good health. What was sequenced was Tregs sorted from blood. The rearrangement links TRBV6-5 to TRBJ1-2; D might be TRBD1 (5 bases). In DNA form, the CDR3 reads TGTGCCAGCAGTTACCAGGGAAACTATGGCTACACCTTC. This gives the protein CASSYQGNYGYTF.